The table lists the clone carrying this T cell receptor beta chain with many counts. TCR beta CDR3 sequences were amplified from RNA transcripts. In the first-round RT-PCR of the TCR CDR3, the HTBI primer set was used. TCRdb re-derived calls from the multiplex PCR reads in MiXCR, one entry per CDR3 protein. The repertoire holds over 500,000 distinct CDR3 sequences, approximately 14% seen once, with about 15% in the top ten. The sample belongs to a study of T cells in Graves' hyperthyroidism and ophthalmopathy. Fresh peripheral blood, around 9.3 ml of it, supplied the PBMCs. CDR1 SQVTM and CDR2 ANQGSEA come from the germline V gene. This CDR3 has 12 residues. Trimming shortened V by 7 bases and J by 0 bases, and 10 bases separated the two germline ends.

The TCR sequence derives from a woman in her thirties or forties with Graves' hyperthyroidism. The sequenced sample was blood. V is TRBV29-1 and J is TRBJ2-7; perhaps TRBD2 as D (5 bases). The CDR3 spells CSAKADSYEQYF. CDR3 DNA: TGCAGCGCTAAAGCGGACTCCTACGAGCAGTACTTC.